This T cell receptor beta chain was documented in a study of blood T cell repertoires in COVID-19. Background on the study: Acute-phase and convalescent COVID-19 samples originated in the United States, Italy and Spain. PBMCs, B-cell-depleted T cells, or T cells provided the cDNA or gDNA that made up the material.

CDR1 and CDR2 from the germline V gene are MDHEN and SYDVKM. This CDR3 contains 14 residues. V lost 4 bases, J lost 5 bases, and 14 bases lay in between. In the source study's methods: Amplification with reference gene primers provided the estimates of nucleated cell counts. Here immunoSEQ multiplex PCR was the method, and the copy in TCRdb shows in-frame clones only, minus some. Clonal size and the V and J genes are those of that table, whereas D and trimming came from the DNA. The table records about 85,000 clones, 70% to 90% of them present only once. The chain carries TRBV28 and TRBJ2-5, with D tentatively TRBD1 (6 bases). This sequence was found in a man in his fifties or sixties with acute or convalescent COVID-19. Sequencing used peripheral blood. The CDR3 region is CASSSQQGRETQYF. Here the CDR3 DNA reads TGTGCCAGCAGTTCACAGCAGGGGCGGGAGACCCAGTACTTC. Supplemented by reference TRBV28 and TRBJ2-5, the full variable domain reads DVKVTQSSRYLVKRTGEKVFLECVQDMDHENMFWYRQDPGLGLRLIYFSYDVKMKEKGDIPEGYSVSREKKERFSLILESASTNQTSMYLCASSSQQGRETQYFGPGTRLLVL.